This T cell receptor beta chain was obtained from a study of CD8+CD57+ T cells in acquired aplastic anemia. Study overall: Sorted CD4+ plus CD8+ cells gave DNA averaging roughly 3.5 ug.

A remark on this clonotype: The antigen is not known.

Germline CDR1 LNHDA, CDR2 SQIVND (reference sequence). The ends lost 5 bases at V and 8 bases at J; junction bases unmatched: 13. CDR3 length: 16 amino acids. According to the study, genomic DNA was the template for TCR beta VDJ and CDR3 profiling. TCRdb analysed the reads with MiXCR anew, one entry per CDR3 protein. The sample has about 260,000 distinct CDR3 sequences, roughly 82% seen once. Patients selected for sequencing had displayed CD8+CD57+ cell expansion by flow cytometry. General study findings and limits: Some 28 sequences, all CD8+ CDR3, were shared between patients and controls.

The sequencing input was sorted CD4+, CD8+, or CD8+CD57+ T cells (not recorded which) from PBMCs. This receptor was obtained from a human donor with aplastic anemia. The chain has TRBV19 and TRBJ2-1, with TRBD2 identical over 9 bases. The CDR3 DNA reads TGTGCCAGTAGTTTTCAATACAGCGGGGGGAGCGATGAGCAGTTCTTC. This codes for CASSFQYSGGSDEQFF.